This T cell receptor beta chain was sequenced in a study of shared clonotypes between healthy human individuals. The assay was immunoSEQ multiplex PCR, and TCRdb's table has in-frame clones only and misses some. The sample includes some 380,000 clones, about 96% of them seen just once. Trimming took 3 bases from V and 10 from J; bases not matched to a gene: 4. In germline, CDR1 is MGHDK, CDR2 SYGVNS. This CDR3 spans 13 amino acids. Sequencing used memory CD8+ T cells sorted from blood. The subset was: CD45RO+ cells pooled with CCR7-negative TemRA cells. The sequence came from a young man in good health. V is TRBV25-1 and J is TRBJ1-4; 8 bases fit TRBD1. The CDR3 nucleotides are TGTGCCAGCAGTGATGCAGGGGGCGGAAAACTGTTTTTT. Protein: CASSDAGGGKLFF.